This TCR beta chain was observed in a study of a mutant IDH1 vaccine in newly diagnosed glioma. About the research overall: Sex distribution of treated patients was roughly 62% male and roughly 38% female; mean age was about 41 years. It was radiotherapy, temozolomide, or both that patients received previously, with most receiving both. Study-level results: Top peripheral T cell clonotype shifts appeared unrelated to pseudoprogression.

A word on this clone: What it recognizes is unknown.

Time point in this sample: baseline, week 1 (first vaccination visit). Documented treatment: pre-vaccination baseline after standard-of-care therapy. Only in-frame clones appear in the TCRdb table, and some are missing; sequencing was by immunoSEQ multiplex PCR. Found here are around 16,000 clones, 95% to 96% of them singletons; the top ten hold approximately 3.5%. The V gene's germline CDR1 is SGDLS and CDR2 YYNGEE. The CDR3 loop spans 16 amino acids. Trimming removed 3 bases from V and 1 base from J, with 16 bases in between. The receptor's source is a young woman with glioma. Some clones in this sample may be carry-over from other donors' samples. Specimen: peripheral blood mononuclear cells (PBMCs), collected from a glioma patient treated with radiotherapy, temozolomide or both. V is TRBV9 and J is TRBJ1-1; a weak D match, TRBD1 (6 bases). CDR3 nucleotides: TGTGCCAGCAGCGAGCCTCCGGGACAAAGGAACACTGAAGCTTTCTTT. Residues: CASSEPPGQRNTEAFF.